One sample yielded the 12 T cell receptor beta chains listed below, sequenced in a study of blood T cell repertoires in COVID-19. TCRdb's copy holds only in-frame clones and misses some; the assay was immunoSEQ multiplex PCR. This sample has 35,000 to 40,000 clones; roughly 90% occur once, and the top ten carry 25% to 30%. Material: peripheral blood. The receptors stem from a man aged 60 to 69 with active or convalescent COVID-19.

This chain uses TRBV5-4 with TRBJ2-6; TRBD1 aligns across 12 bases. The CDR3 has 19 amino acids. The junction had 13 bases not matched to a gene; V was cut back by 9 bases and J by 0 bases. From germline, CDR1 is SGHNT and CDR2 YYREEE (reference sequence). The CDR3 loop reads CAIRIEGQGAFSGANVLTF. The CDR3 DNA sequence: TGTGCCATTCGTATCGAGGGACAGGGGGCTTTCTCTGGGGCCAACGTCCTGACTTTC.

The chain carries TRBV2 and TRBJ2-7; TRBD1 agrees at 8 bases. Germline CDR1 is SNHLY and CDR2 is FYNNEI. This CDR3 spans 12 amino acids. J gave up 5 bases and V 6 bases, and 3 bases lay outside the gene matches. The CDR3, as DNA: TGTGCCAGCAGAGGACAGGGCAACGAGCAGTACTTC. It specifies CASRGQGNEQYF.

V gene TRBV5-4 combines with J gene TRBJ2-7; D is perhaps TRBD1 (6 bases). CDR3 length: 16 residues. Germline assignment: CDR1 SGHNT and CDR2 YYREEE (reference sequence). Trimming cost V 0 bases and J 2 bases, with 15 bases left between them. CDR3: CASSLDPGQSTYEQYF. The DNA for the CDR3 is TGTGCCAGCAGCTTGGACCCGGGACAAAGCACCTACGAGCAGTACTTC.

This chain links TRBV5-6 with TRBJ1-1; 9 bases match TRBD1. The germline V gene has CDR1 SGHDT and CDR2 YYEEEE. CDR3 length equals 17 residues. The trim removed 3 bases at V and 6 bases at J, leaving 15 bases unmatched. The CDR3: CASSYLQLQQGAPEAFF. CDR3 DNA: TGTGCCAGCAGCTACTTACAACTCCAACAGGGGGCGCCTGAAGCTTTCTTT.

This clone was observed a single time. The chain employs TRBV18 and TRBJ2-5, with TRBD2 matching over 10 bases. The J segment lost 4 bases and the V segment lost 3 bases, leaving 2 bases of the junction unmatched. Germline V CDR1 and CDR2: KGHSH, LQKENI. CDR3 length equals 14 residues. The CDR3 spells CASSPLAGGETQYF. The CDR3 nucleotides read TGTGCCAGCTCACCCTTAGCGGGAGGAGAGACCCAGTACTTC.

CDR3 in amino acids: CASSSPPDRRNSPLHF. In DNA form, the CDR3 reads TGTGCCAGCAGTTCCCCCCCCGACAGGAGAAATTCACCCCTCCACTTT. The chain recombines TRBV28 with TRBJ1-6, with a weak D call TRBD1 (6 bases). This CDR3 has 16 residues. In germline, CDR1 is MDHEN, CDR2 SYDVKM. Trimming removed 4 bases from V and 7 bases from J, with 17 bases in between.

The V call is TRBV7-2, the J call TRBJ2-2; 8 bases match TRBD1. Looked up from germline, CDR1 is SGHTA and CDR2 is FQGNSA. The CDR3 is 16 residues long. V lost 2 bases, J lost 7 bases, and 9 bases stayed unmatched. The CDR3 reads CASSLSGLTGGGELFF. The CDR3 DNA sequence: TGTGCCAGCAGCTTAAGCGGGTTAACAGGGGGCGGGGAGCTGTTTTTT.

This sequence joins TRBV5-6 and TRBJ1-1; the D is unclear. The V gene's germline CDR1 is SGHDT and CDR2 YYEEEE. V was pared by 2 bases and J by 6 bases, with 11 bases between. There are 13 residues in the CDR3. The CDR3 coding sequence is TGTGCCAGCAGCTTAAACTGGAGACCTGAAGCTTTCTTT. It translates to CASSLNWRPEAFF.

This clone was seen only a few times. This chain connects TRBV7-9 to TRBJ2-2; 8 bases are shared with TRBD1. There are 14 residues in the CDR3. Germline assignment: CDR1 SEHNR and CDR2 FQNEAQ (reference sequence). J gave up 4 bases and V 5 bases, and 3 bases lay outside the gene matches. This CDR3 is CASSRDRITGELFF. CDR3 coding DNA: TGTGCCAGCAGCCGGGACAGGATCACCGGGGAGCTGTTTTTT. Filled out from reference TRBV7-9 and TRBJ2-2, the complete variable domain reads DTGVSQNPRHKITKRGQNVTFRCDPISEHNRLYWYRQTLGQGPEFLTYFQNEAQLEKSRLLSDRFSAERPKGSFSTLEIQRTEQGDSAMYLCASSRDRITGELFFGEGSRLTVL.

This chain uses TRBV3-1 (or the pseudogene TRBV3-2) with TRBJ2-4; TRBD2 matches at 13 bases. Germline CDR1 and CDR2: LGHDT and YNNKEL (reference sequence). V was pared by 1 base and J by 8 bases, with 5 bases of the junction left unmatched. The CDR3 length is 16 residues. The CDR3 region is CASSQVTSGRIDIQYF. The CDR3 bases are TGTGCCAGCAGCCAAGTGACTAGCGGGAGGATAGACATTCAGTACTTC.

This chain joins TRBV29-1 and TRBJ2-1; 9 bases match TRBD2. V trimming: 5 bases; J trimming: 10 bases; junction bases outside the gene matches: 15. CDR3 length: 15 amino acids. Per the germline V gene, CDR1 is SQVTM and CDR2 is ANQGSEA. CDR3 loop: CSVIPGTSTILEQFF. Here the CDR3 DNA reads TGCAGCGTTATTCCCGGGACTAGCACTATCTTAGAGCAGTTCTTC.

The chain uses TRBV28 and TRBJ2-1, with no clear D. Trimming removed 10 bases from V and 3 bases from J, with 13 bases in between. The CDR3 spans 13 residues. CDR1 is MDHEN, CDR2 SYDVKM, per germline. DNA of the CDR3: TGTGCCACCTACTCCCCGTACTACAATGAGCAGTTCTTC. It specifies CATYSPYYNEQFF.